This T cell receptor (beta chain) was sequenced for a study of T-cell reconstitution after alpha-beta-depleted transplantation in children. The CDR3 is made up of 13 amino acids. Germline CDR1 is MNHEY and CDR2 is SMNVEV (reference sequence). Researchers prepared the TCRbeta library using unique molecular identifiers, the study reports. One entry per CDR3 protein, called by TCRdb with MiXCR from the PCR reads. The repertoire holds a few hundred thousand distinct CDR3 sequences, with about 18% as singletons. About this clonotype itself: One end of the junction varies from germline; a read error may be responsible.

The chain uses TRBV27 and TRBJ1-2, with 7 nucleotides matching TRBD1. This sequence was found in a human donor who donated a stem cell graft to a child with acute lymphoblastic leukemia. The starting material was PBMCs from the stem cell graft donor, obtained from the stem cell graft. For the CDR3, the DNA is TGTGCCAGCAAGACAGGGAATGACTATGGCGACACCTTC. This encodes CASKTGNDYGDTF.